The TCR beta chain described here comes from a study of cytomegalovirus exposure and HLA in healthy donors. The study, taken as a whole, reports: Association with HLA alleles at 0.05 false discovery rate was found for 15,000 or so TCR beta sequences in a later analysis. In a later analysis, parvovirus B19, influenza, CMV and Epstein-Barr virus appeared linked to several top co-occurrence clusters.

Deletions cut 0 bases from V and 1 base from J, with 7 bases between. Germline CDR1 reads SGHNT; CDR2 reads YYREEE (reference sequence). This CDR3 has 14 amino acids. In the PCR, 60 Vbeta and 13 Jbeta primers were used. Repertoires were generated with immunoSEQ multiplex PCR, while TCRdb's copy carries only in-frame clones and drops some. The profile shows about 130,000 clones, 17% of them singletons. The table lists this clone with a few counts. Its cognate antigen is unknown. Sequencing was carried out using PBMCs. This TCR was recovered from a female donor in good health and CMV-seropositive. The rearrangement uses TRBV5-4 and TRBJ1-2, with unresolved D. The CDR3 region is CASSLAGLNYGYTF. Here the CDR3 DNA reads TGTGCCAGCAGCTTGGCCGGACTTAACTATGGCTACACCTTC.